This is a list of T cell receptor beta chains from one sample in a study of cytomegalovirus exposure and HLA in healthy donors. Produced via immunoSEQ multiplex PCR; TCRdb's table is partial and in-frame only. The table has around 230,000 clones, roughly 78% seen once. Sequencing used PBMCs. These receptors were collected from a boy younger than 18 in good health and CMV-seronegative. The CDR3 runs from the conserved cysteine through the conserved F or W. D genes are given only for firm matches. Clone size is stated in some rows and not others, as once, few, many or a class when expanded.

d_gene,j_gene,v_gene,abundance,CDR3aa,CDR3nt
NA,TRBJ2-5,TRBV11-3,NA,CASSLLGRTQYF,TGTGCCAGCAGCTTACTCGGTAGGACCCAGTACTTC
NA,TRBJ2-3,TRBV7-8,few,CASSTDSVLGTKKDTQYF,TGTGCCAGCAGCACCGATAGCGTATTAGGGACAAAAAAAGATACGCAGTATTTT
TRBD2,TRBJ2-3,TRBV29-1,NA,CSAGLAGGPTDTQYF,TGCAGTGCGGGGCTAGCGGGGGGGCCCACAGATACGCAGTATTTT
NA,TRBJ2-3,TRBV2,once,CASSELTSTDTQYF,TGTGCCAGCAGTGAATTAACTAGCACGGATACGCAGTATTTT
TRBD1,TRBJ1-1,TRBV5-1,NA,CASSLTPGTGNTEAFF,TGCGCCAGCAGCTTGACCCCCGGGACAGGGAACACTGAAGCTTTCTTT
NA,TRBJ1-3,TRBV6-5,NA,CASSYSQRGPGNTIYF,TGTGCCAGCAGTTACTCGCAACGGGGTCCTGGAAACACCATATATTTT
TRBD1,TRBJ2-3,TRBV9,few,CASSPGTGVMADTQYF,TGTGCCAGCAGCCCAGGGACAGGGGTAATGGCAGATACGCAGTATTTT
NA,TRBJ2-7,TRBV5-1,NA,CASSPRFDRNLDYEQYF,TGCGCCAGCAGCCCCCGGTTTGACAGGAACCTGGACTACGAGCAGTACTTC
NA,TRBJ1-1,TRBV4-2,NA,CASSQELGGFTEAFF,TGTGCCAGCAGCCAAGAGTTAGGGGGTTTCACTGAAGCTTTCTTT
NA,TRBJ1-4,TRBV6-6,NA,CASSYGEEKLFF,TGTGCCAGCAGTTACGGAGAGGAAAAACTGTTTTTT
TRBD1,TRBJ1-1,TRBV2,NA,CASSNSGQGNTEAFF,TGTGCCAGCAGCAACTCGGGACAGGGAAACACTGAAGCTTTCTTT
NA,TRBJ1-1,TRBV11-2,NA,CASSFGGEAFF,TGTGCCAGCAGCTTCGGGGGTGAAGCTTTCTTT
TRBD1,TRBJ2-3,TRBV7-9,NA,CASNRDRDRDTQYF,TGTGCCAGCAACAGGGACAGGGATAGGGATACGCAGTATTTT
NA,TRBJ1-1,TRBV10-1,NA,CASSEQGMNTEAFF,TGCGCCAGCAGTGAGCAGGGGATGAACACTGAAGCTTTCTTT
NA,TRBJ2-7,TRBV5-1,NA,CASSSGDSRYEQYF,TGCGCCAGCAGCTCGGGGGACAGTAGATACGAGCAGTACTTC
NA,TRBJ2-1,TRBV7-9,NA,CASSASTGSLQFSYNEQFF,TGTGCCAGCAGCGCAAGTACGGGGAGCCTTCAATTTTCCTACAATGAGCAGTTCTTC
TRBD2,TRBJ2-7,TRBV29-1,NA,CSVEDFVGLAGGPSYEQYF,TGCAGCGTTGAAGATTTCGTCGGACTAGCGGGAGGGCCCTCCTACGAGCAGTACTTC
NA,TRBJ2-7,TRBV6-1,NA,CASSEGGGAFSYEQYF,TGTGCCAGCAGTGAAGGAGGGGGGGCCTTCTCCTACGAGCAGTACTTC
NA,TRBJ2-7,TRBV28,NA,CASSLLRRSYEQYF,TGTGCCAGCAGTTTATTGCGGCGGTCCTACGAGCAGTACTTC
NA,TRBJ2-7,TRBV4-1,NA,CASSQALQGKFSYEQYF,TGCGCCAGCAGCCAAGCCCTCCAGGGAAAATTCTCCTACGAGCAGTACTTC
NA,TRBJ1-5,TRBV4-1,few,CASSQDGQRYSNQPQHF,TGCGCCAGCAGCCAAGATGGTCAGCGATATAGCAATCAGCCCCAGCATTTT
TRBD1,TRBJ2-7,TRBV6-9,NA,CASSYGVGTVTYEQYF,TGTGCCAGCAGTTATGGGGTCGGGACAGTGACCTACGAGCAGTACTTC
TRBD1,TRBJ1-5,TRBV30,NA,CAWSVMRRQGDQPQHF,TGTGCCTGGAGTGTAATGAGGCGACAGGGCGATCAGCCCCAGCATTTT
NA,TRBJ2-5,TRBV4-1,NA,CASSQEGGLETQYF,TGCGCCAGCAGCCAAGAGGGAGGCCTGGAGACCCAGTACTTC
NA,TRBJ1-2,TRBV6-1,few,CASRPGRLRYGYTF,TGTGCCAGCAGGCCCGGCAGGCTTCGGTATGGCTACACCTTC
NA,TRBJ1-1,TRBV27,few,CASSFSGFGNTEAFF,TGTGCCAGCAGTTTTTCGGGGTTCGGGAACACTGAAGCTTTCTTT
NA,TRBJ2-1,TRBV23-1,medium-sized,CASSQESSYNEQFF,TGCGCCAGCAGTCAAGAGAGCTCCTACAATGAGCAGTTCTTC
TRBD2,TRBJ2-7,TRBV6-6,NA,CASSSTSGSYEQYF,TGTGCCAGCAGTTCGACTAGCGGGAGCTACGAGCAGTACTTC
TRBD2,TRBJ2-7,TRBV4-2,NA,CASSPLSSGDSYEQYF,TGTGCCAGCAGCCCTTTATCTAGCGGTGACTCCTACGAGCAGTACTTC
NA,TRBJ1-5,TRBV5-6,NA,CASSHPGSNQPQHF,TGTGCCAGCAGCCATCCGGGGTCCAATCAGCCCCAGCATTTT
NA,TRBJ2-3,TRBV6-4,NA,CASSDGDGADTQYF,TGTGCCAGCAGTGACGGCGACGGGGCAGATACGCAGTATTTT
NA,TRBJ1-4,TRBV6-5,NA,CASSYSSFRSEKLFF,TGTGCCAGCAGTTACTCTTCCTTTCGTTCGGAAAAACTGTTTTTT
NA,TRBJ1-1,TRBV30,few,CAWNPNRNTEAFF,TGTGCCTGGAATCCAAACAGGAACACTGAAGCTTTCTTT
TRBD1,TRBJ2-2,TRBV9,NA,CASSVGHWVWPGTGGYGELFF,TGTGCCAGCAGCGTAGGTCATTGGGTCTGGCCCGGGACAGGGGGCTACGGGGAGCTGTTTTTT
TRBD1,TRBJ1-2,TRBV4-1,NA,CASSLSTERQGLGGYTF,TGCGCCAGCAGCCTCTCGACGGAACGACAGGGCCTTGGTGGCTACACCTTC